The 23 T cell receptor beta chains below all came from one sample that was sequenced in a study of vaccination effects on CD4 cells after COVID-19. Only in-frame clones appear in the TCRdb table, and some are missing; sequencing was by immunoSEQ multiplex PCR. The sample consists of tens of thousands of clones, approximately 73% of them appearing once. These receptors' targets are unknown. Isolating CD4+ T cells followed about 11 days of culture. Participants were given two doses of BNT162b2 or mRNA-1273 vaccine. The sample here was CD4+ T cells from PBMCs cultured without peptide, taken after COVID-19 vaccination. The receptors come from a human donor who received a COVID-19 vaccine.

The CDR3 is CASHHRIGGTDTQYF. The CDR3 nucleotides read TGTGCCAGCCACCACAGGATCGGGGGCACAGATACGCAGTATTTT. This sequence joins TRBV18 and TRBJ2-3; D might be TRBD1 or TRBD2, each matching 5 bases. Germline CDR1 and CDR2: KGHSH and LQKENI. CDR3 length equals 15 residues. Deletions cut 8 bases from V and 1 base from J, with 16 bases between.

Only one count was recorded for this clone. This sequence joins TRBV15 and TRBJ1-6; D is undetermined. This CDR3 spans 14 amino acids. Trimming took 0 bases from V and 7 from J, leaving 7 bases between them. The germline V gene encodes CDR1 LNHNV and CDR2 YYDKDF (reference sequence). The CDR3 DNA is TGTGCCACCAGCAGAGATGAGTCCAATTCACCCCTCCACTTT. It encodes CATSRDESNSPLHF.

J is TRBJ1-2 and V is TRBV28; D is perhaps TRBD1 (6 bases). The V end was cut by 8 bases, the J end by 6 bases, with 19 bases between. Germline-derived CDR1 and CDR2 are MDHEN and SYDVKM. The CDR3 consists of 14 residues. This chain's CDR3 is CASLEGGDIHGYTF. DNA for the CDR3: TGTGCCAGCTTGGAGGGGGGGGATATACATGGCTACACCTTC.

CDR3 coding DNA: TGTGCCAGCAGCTTAGGAGCGGGGGCGGGGTCTCACACGCAGTATTTT. It yields the protein CASSLGAGAGSHTQYF. The chain links TRBV7-2 to TRBJ2-3; 8 nucleotides match TRBD2. Looked up from germline, CDR1 is SGHTA and CDR2 is FQGNSA. The CDR3 has 16 residues. With 1 base clipped from V and 9 bases from J, the junction kept 12 bases outside the gene matches.

The chain combines TRBV24-1 with TRBJ2-1; D is perhaps TRBD1 (7 bases). The CDR3 contains 15 residues. Trimming took off 4 bases at V and 7 bases at J, with 16 bases between the two ends. Germline V lookup: CDR1 KGHDR, CDR2 SFDVKD. CDR3 amino acids: CATSEWGAGGNEQFF. The CDR3 DNA follows: TGTGCCACCAGTGAGTGGGGGGCAGGGGGAAATGAGCAGTTCTTC.

This chain joins TRBV10-1 and TRBJ2-5, with 8 bases that match TRBD1. The length of the CDR3 is 15 residues. The V segment lost 0 bases and the J segment 4 bases; nucleotides outside the gene matches: 4. The germline V gene encodes CDR1 WNHNN and CDR2 SYGVQD (reference sequence). The CDR3 sequence is CASSESGQGAETQYF. The CDR3 nucleotides read TGCGCCAGCAGTGAGTCCGGTCAGGGGGCAGAGACCCAGTACTTC.

The chain is built from TRBV11-2 and TRBJ2-2; no clear D gene. The CDR3 runs to 14 residues. V dropped 4 bases and J dropped 2 bases, with 8 bases sitting between them. Germline V gene data show CDR1 as SGHAT and CDR2 as FQNNGV. Here the CDR3 DNA reads TGTGCCAGCAGCTCGAACTTAAACACCGGGGAGCTGTTTTTT. It codes for CASSSNLNTGELFF.

This clone was recorded a few times. The chain is built from TRBV7-9 and TRBJ2-6, with 7 bases fitting TRBD2. Germline trimming cut 5 bases from V and 0 bases from J; bases unmatched to any gene: 1. Per germline, CDR1 SEHNR and CDR2 FQNEAQ (reference sequence). This CDR3 is built from 15 residues. The CDR3 nucleotides are TGTGCCAGCAGCCCGGGGGGCTCTGGGGCCAACGTCCTGACTTTC. Translation: CASSPGGSGANVLTF. Complete variable domain (other parts from reference TRBV7-9 and TRBJ2-6): DTGVSQNPRHKITKRGQNVTFRCDPISEHNRLYWYRQTLGQGPEFLTYFQNEAQLEKSRLLSDRFSAERPKGSFSTLEIQRTEQGDSAMYLCASSPGGSGANVLTFGAGSRLTVL.

V usage is TRBV25-1 and J usage is TRBJ2-1; a possible D gene is TRBD1 (6 bases). CDR1 and CDR2 (germline): MGHDK, SYGVNS. The V gene lost 4 bases and the J gene lost 4 bases, with 8 bases spanning the gap. This CDR3 contains 13 residues. The CDR3 nucleotides read TGTGCCAGCAGTGGACAGGATTACAATGAGCAGTTCTTC. As protein: CASSGQDYNEQFF.

The V and J genes are TRBV18 and TRBJ1-4; D gene uncertain. Germline CDR1 KGHSH, CDR2 LQKENI. Trimming cost V 3 bases and J 7 bases, with 3 bases left between them. The CDR3 runs 11 residues. Written as DNA, the CDR3 is TGTGCCAGCTCACCGTCTGAAAAACTGTTTTTT. The encoded protein is CASSPSEKLFF.

The chain carries TRBV7-6 and TRBJ1-4, with 10 nucleotides matching TRBD1. CDR1 is SGHVS, CDR2 FNYEAQ, per germline. This CDR3 region has 15 residues. The trim removed 5 bases at V and 8 bases at J, leaving 8 bases unmatched. Here the CDR3 reads CASSLTGTGVEKLFF. In DNA form, the CDR3 reads TGTGCCAGCAGCCTCACCGGGACAGGGGTAGAAAAACTGTTTTTT.

This clone was seen only once. This chain connects TRBV5-6 to TRBJ1-4, with 10 bases lining up with TRBD1. Germline trimming cut 3 bases from V and 7 bases from J; bases unmatched to any gene: 9. Germline loops: CDR1 SGHDT, CDR2 YYEEEE. The CDR3 extends over 16 amino acids. In nucleotides, the CDR3 is TGTGCCAGCAGCTCGTGGACAGGGGGAGGATTTGAAAAACTGTTTTTT. This encodes CASSSWTGGGFEKLFF. The whole variable domain, filled in from reference TRBV5-6 and TRBJ1-4, reads DAGVTQSPTHLIKTRGQQVTLRCSPKSGHDTVSWYQQALGQGPQFIFQYYEEEERQRGNFPDRFSGHQFPNYSSELNVNALLLGDSALYLCASSSWTGGGFEKLFFGSGTQLSVL.

The chain links TRBV4-1 to TRBJ2-5; no definite D call. The V end lost 0 bases, the J end lost 5 bases, and 13 bases lay between the germline ends. The CDR3 covers 15 residues. Looked up from germline, CDR1 is MGHRA and CDR2 is YSYEKL. CDR3 residues: CASSQDIAKRETQYF. CDR3 coding DNA: TGCGCCAGCAGCCAAGATATAGCCAAAAGGGAGACCCAGTACTTC.

The chain combines TRBV24-1 with TRBJ2-3; 12 bases align to TRBD1. Germline V gene sequence: CDR1 KGHDR, CDR2 SFDVKD. CDR3 length equals 17 residues. V was pared by 3 bases and J by 2 bases, with 5 bases of the junction left unmatched. Here the CDR3 reads CATSDAGQGAPTDTQYF. The CDR3 DNA reads as TGTGCCACCAGTGATGCGGGACAGGGGGCGCCCACAGATACGCAGTATTTT.

The V and J genes are TRBV4-3 and TRBJ2-1; D may be TRBD2 (6 bases). The CDR3 extends over 18 amino acids. Trimming stripped 4 bases from V and 7 bases from J, with 26 bases between. Germline loops: CDR1 LGHNA, CDR2 YSLEER. The CDR3 DNA reads TGCGCCAGCAGCCGCACGACCGGCGGGACTCTCCCTAAAAATGAGCAGTTCTTC. This translates into CASSRTTGGTLPKNEQFF.

This clone was counted a single time. V usage is TRBV29-1 and J usage is TRBJ2-3, with D possibly being TRBD2 (5 bases). The CDR3 totals 13 residues. V lost 7 bases and J 2 bases, leaving 13 bases between the germline ends. In germline, CDR1 is SQVTM, CDR2 ANQGSEA. The CDR3 DNA reads TGCAGCGCGGAGGAACCGGCCACAGATACGCAGTATTTT. Translating gives CSAEEPATDTQYF.

This rearrangement joins TRBV6-5 to TRBJ1-2; D call uncertain. The germline V and J ends were trimmed by 5 bases and 5 bases, with 12 bases remaining between them. From germline, CDR1 is MNHEY and CDR2 SVGAGI. This CDR3 is built from 13 residues. The CDR3 DNA reads as TGTGCCAGCAGTATCAGACGAGGGTATGGCTACACCTTC. The encoded protein is CASSIRRGYGYTF.

The V and J genes are TRBV2 and TRBJ2-2, with 9 bases lining up with TRBD1. Trimming cost V 4 bases and J 1 base; bases outside gene matches: 4. The germline gives CDR1 SNHLY, CDR2 FYNNEI. This CDR3 contains 16 residues. CDR3 loop: CASSARQGENTGELFF. The CDR3 bases are TGTGCCAGCAGTGCTAGACAGGGGGAGAACACCGGGGAGCTGTTTTTT.

This clone has a single count. J is TRBJ1-2 and V is TRBV4-2; 9 positions agree with TRBD1. The CDR3 length is 14 residues. J gave up 8 bases and V 3 bases, and 7 bases lay outside the gene matches. The germline V gene encodes CDR1 LGHNA and CDR2 YNFKEQ. The chain's CDR3 is CASSHVGQGEGYTF. The CDR3 bases are TGTGCCAGCAGCCACGTGGGACAGGGAGAGGGCTACACCTTC.

This clone came up once. The chain has TRBV6-5 and TRBJ1-6; TRBD1 matches 8 bases. V shed 2 bases, J shed 7 bases, and the junction held 4 bases outside the gene matches. The CDR3 runs to 15 residues. The germline gives CDR1 MNHEY, CDR2 SVGAGI. DNA of the CDR3: TGTGCCAGCAGTTACGTTAGGACAGGGAATTCACCCCTCCACTTT. Translation gives CASSYVRTGNSPLHF.

The rearrangement joins TRBV7-2 to TRBJ1-2; D is perhaps TRBD1 (6 bases). The CDR3 is 13 amino acids. Germline CDR1 and CDR2: SGHTA and FQGNSA. The V gene lost 3 bases and the J gene lost 7 bases, with 12 bases spanning the gap. The CDR3 sequence is CASSLAGGFGYTF. CDR3 sequence (DNA): TGTGCCAGCAGCTTGGCGGGGGGCTTTGGCTACACCTTC.

The chain recombines TRBV5-1 with TRBJ2-7, with 10 bases aligning to TRBD1. The CDR3 length is 14 residues. Trimming took 6 bases from V and 5 from J; bases not matched to a gene: 8. Germline V gene data show CDR1 as SGHRS and CDR2 as YFSETQ. The CDR3 loop is CASKTGTGEHEQYV. In DNA form, the CDR3 reads TGCGCCAGCAAAACCGGGACAGGGGAACACGAGCAGTACGTC.

V and J are TRBV3-1 (or the pseudogene TRBV3-2) and TRBJ2-1, with 7 positions matching TRBD1. The CDR3 extends over 15 amino acids. Germline V gives CDR1 LGHDT, CDR2 YNNKEL (reference sequence). V shed 5 bases, J shed 2 bases, and the junction held 6 bases outside the gene matches. The CDR3 nucleotides read TGTGCCAGCAGCGCCCGGGACAGAACCTACAATGAGCAGTTCTTC. Amino acid sequence: CASSARDRTYNEQFF.